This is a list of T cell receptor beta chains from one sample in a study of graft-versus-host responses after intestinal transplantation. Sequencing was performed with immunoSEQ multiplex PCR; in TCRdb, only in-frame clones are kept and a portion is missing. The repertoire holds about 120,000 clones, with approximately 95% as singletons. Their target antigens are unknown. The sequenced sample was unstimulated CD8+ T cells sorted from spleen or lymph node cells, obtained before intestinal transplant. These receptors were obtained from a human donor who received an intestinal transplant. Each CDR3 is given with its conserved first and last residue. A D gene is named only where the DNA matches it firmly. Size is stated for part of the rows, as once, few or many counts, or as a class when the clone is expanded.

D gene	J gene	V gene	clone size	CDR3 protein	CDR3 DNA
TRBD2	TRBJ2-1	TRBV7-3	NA	CASSLISASGAFGGEQFF	TGTGCCAGCAGCTTAATTTCTGCTAGCGGGGCATTCGGAGGTGAGCAGTTCTTC
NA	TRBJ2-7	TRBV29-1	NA	CSVELPSDPTGGRGPYEQYF	TGCAGCGTTGAGCTCCCATCTGACCCGACCGGAGGGCGGGGTCCCTACGAGCAGTACTTC
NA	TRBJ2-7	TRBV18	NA	CASSPPSRSGSYEQYF	TGTGCCAGCTCACCACCATCCCGGAGCGGCTCCTACGAGCAGTACTTC
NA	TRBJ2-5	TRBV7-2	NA	CASSLVGQRYQETQYF	TGTGCCAGCAGCTTAGTAGGACAGCGCTATCAAGAGACCCAGTACTTC
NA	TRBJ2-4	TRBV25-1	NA	CASSELKGGQNIQYF	TGTGCCAGCAGTGAACTTAAGGGGGGCCAAAACATTCAGTACTTC
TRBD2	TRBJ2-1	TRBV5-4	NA	CASSLDGRGGNEQFF	TGTGCCAGCAGCTTGGACGGGAGGGGAGGGAATGAGCAGTTCTTC
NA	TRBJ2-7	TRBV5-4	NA	CASSLGGGSYEQYF	TGTGCCAGCAGCTTGGGTGGAGGATCCTACGAGCAGTACTTC
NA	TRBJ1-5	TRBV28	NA	CASRVLDSENQPQHF	TGTGCCAGCAGGGTACTCGACAGTGAAAATCAGCCCCAGCATTTT
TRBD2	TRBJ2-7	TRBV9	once	CASSVEAGALSEQYF	TGTGCCAGCAGCGTAGAAGCGGGAGCTCTCAGCGAGCAGTACTTC
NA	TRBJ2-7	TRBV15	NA	CATSRGALNEQYF	TGTGCCACCAGCAGAGGAGCCTTAAACGAGCAGTACTTC
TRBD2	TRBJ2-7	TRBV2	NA	CASSSSGLASYEQYF	TGTGCCAGCAGTTCATCCGGACTAGCTTCCTACGAGCAGTACTTC
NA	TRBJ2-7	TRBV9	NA	CASSVEGGGQAEQYF	TGTGCCAGCAGCGTAGAGGGGGGAGGTCAAGCCGAGCAGTACTTC
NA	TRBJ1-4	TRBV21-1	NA	CASSKVPGTDHKLFF	TGTGCCAGCAGCAAAGTTCCCGGGACAGATCACAAACTGTTTTTT
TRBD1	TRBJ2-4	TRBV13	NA	CASSTGQSKNIQYF	TGTGCCAGCAGCACGGGACAGAGTAAAAACATTCAGTACTTC
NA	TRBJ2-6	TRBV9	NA	CASSVGPLTGANVLTF	TGTGCCAGCAGCGTGGGCCCACTTACTGGGGCCAACGTCCTGACTTTC
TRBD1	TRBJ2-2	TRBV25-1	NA	CATGGTGDTGELFF	TGTGCCACCGGAGGGACAGGCGACACCGGGGAGCTGTTTTTT
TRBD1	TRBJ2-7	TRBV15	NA	CATSRWDRDYEQYF	TGTGCCACCAGCAGGTGGGACAGGGATTACGAGCAGTACTTC
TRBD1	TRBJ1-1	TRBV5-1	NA	CASSLPTGGQAFF	TGCGCCAGCAGCTTGCCGACAGGGGGCCAGGCTTTCTTT
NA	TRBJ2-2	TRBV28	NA	CASSIYGGTYPNTGELFF	TGTGCCAGCAGTATATATGGCGGGACATATCCGAACACCGGGGAGCTGTTTTTT
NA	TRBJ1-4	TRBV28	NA	CASGQVDDEKLFF	TGTGCCAGCGGACAAGTTGACGATGAAAAACTGTTTTTT
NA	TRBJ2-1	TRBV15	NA	CATSSLPGSSYNEQFF	TGTGCCACCAGCTCTCTACCAGGGAGCTCCTACAATGAGCAGTTCTTC
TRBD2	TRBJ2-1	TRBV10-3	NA	CAISELASGIGEQFF	TGTGCCATCAGTGAATTGGCTAGCGGGATAGGCGAGCAGTTCTTC
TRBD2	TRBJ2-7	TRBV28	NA	CASSLAASGGYEQYF	TGTGCCAGCAGTTTAGCGGCTAGCGGGGGCTACGAGCAGTACTTC
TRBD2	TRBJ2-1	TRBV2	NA	CASIRLAGGNEQFF	TGTGCCTCGATCCGACTAGCGGGGGGGAATGAGCAGTTCTTC
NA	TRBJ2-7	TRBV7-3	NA	CASSLTPSGSYEQYF	TGTGCCAGCAGCTTAACCCCCAGCGGGTCCTACGAGCAGTACTTC
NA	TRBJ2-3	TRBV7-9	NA	CASSFGGGEGTNTQYF	TGTGCCAGCAGCTTTGGGGGCGGGGAAGGCACAAATACGCAGTATTTT
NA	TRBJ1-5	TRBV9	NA	CASSDGGSNQPQHF	TGTGCCAGCAGCGACGGGGGAAGCAATCAGCCCCAGCATTTT
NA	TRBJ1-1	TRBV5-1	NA	CASRLTQGGVTEAFF	TGCGCCAGCAGATTGACACAAGGGGGTGTCACTGAAGCTTTCTTT
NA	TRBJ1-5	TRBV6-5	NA	CASSYSWISNQPQHF	TGTGCCAGCAGTTACTCATGGATAAGCAATCAGCCCCAGCATTTT
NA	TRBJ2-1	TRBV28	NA	CASSCRGPYNEQFF	TGTGCCAGCAGTTGTCGGGGGCCCTACAATGAGCAGTTCTTC
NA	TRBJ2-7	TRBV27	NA	CASSLRDNSYEQYF	TGTGCCAGCAGCCTCCGGGACAACTCCTACGAGCAGTACTTC
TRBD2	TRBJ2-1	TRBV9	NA	CASSPRGGNEQFF	TGTGCCAGCAGCCCCCGGGGGGGAAATGAGCAGTTCTTC
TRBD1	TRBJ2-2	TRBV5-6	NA	CASSSGTGTGELFF	TGTGCCAGCAGCTCCGGGACAGGGACCGGGGAGCTGTTTTTT
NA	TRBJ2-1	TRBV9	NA	CASSRTLRGFPNEQFF	TGTGCCAGCAGCAGGACCTTACGGGGTTTCCCCAATGAGCAGTTCTTC
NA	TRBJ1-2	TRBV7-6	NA	CASSYGLDAGYTF	TGTGCCAGCAGCTACGGCCTCGACGCTGGCTACACCTTC
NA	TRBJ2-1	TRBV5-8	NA	CASSAGSWDNEQFF	TGTGCCAGCAGCGCGGGGAGTTGGGACAATGAGCAGTTCTTC
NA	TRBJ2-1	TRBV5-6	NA	CASSLAEASVKLDEQFF	TGTGCCAGCAGCTTGGCCGAGGCCTCGGTAAAGCTGGATGAGCAGTTCTTC
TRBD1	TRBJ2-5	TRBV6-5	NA	CASSLGTEQYF	TGTGCCAGCAGTCTAGGGACAGAGCAGTACTTC
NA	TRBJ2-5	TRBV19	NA	CAGSPRTVQETQYF	TGTGCCGGTAGTCCGCGGACAGTCCAAGAGACCCAGTACTTC
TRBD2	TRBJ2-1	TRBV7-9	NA	CASNPLASSYNEQFF	TGTGCCAGCAACCCACTAGCGTCCTCCTACAATGAGCAGTTCTTC
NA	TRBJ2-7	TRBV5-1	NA	CASSLNSEVSYEQYF	TGCGCCAGCAGCTTGAATTCAGAGGTATCCTACGAGCAGTACTTC
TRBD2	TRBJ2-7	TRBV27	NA	CASSFGLAGASPYEQYF	TGTGCCAGCAGTTTTGGGCTAGCGGGAGCTTCGCCGTACGAGCAGTACTTC
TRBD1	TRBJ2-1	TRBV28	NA	CASSPFRDSRYNEQFF	TGTGCCAGCAGTCCATTCCGGGACAGCCGGTACAATGAGCAGTTCTTC
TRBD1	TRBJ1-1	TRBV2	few	CASRTGWNTEAFF	TGTGCCAGCAGGACAGGGTGGAACACTGAAGCTTTCTTT
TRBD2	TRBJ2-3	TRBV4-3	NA	CASSQLAGGPDTQYF	TGCGCCAGCAGCCAACTAGCGGGAGGGCCAGATACGCAGTATTTT
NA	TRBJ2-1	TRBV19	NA	CASSMGYNEQFF	TGTGCCAGTAGTATGGGGTACAATGAGCAGTTCTTC
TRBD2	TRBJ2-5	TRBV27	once	CASSPRTSGSRGETQYF	TGTGCCAGCAGTCCTAGGACTAGCGGGAGCCGCGGGGAGACCCAGTACTTC
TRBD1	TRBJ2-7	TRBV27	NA	CASSVTGTGVYEQYF	TGTGCCAGCAGTGTCACCGGGACAGGGGTCTACGAGCAGTACTTC